These 27 T cell receptor beta chains originate from one sample sequenced in a study of blood T cell repertoires in COVID-19. Sequencing used immunoSEQ multiplex PCR; TCRdb keeps in-frame clones, though not all of them. The table has 90,000 to 120,000 clones, roughly 92% seen once; the top ten hold around 6%. The sample consisted of peripheral blood. All receptors come from a man between 65 and 79 years old with acute or convalescent COVID-19.

This chain links TRBV18 with TRBJ1-1; 8 nucleotides line up with TRBD1. CDR3 size: 14 residues. J gave up 9 bases and V 3 bases, and 9 bases lay outside the gene matches. Germline CDR1 and CDR2: KGHSH and LQKENI. CDR3 in DNA: TGTGCCAGCTCACCCCCAGGGGGCGTGGGCCAAGCTTTCTTT. The encoded protein is CASSPPGGVGQAFF. The full variable domain, completed using reference TRBV18 and TRBJ1-1, is NAGVMQNPRHLVRRRGQEARLRCSPMKGHSHVYWYRQLPEEGLKFMVYLQKENIIDESGMPKERFSAEFPKEGPSILRIQQVVRGDSAAYFCASSPPGGVGQAFFGQGTRLTVV.

The CDR3 region has the DNA TGCGCCAGCAGCCATATACTCACCGGGGAGCTGTTTTTT. Protein product: CASSHILTGELFF. This chain links TRBV4-1 with TRBJ2-2; D uncertain. Germline-derived CDR1 and CDR2 are MGHRA and YSYEKL. V was shortened by 3 bases and J by 4 bases, with 6 bases between the two germline ends. CDR3 length: 13 amino acids.

The genes are TRBV5-4 and TRBJ2-5; 11 bases are a match to TRBD1. With 4 bases clipped from V and 5 bases from J, the junction kept 7 bases outside the gene matches. Germline V gives CDR1 SGHNT, CDR2 YYREEE (reference sequence). The CDR3 spans 15 residues. The CDR3 DNA follows: TGTGCCAGCAGCAGTGGACAGGGGGCGTGGGAGACCCAGTACTTC. Its translation is CASSSGQGAWETQYF.

In its sample, this clone was seen once. Compared with germline, one end of the junction differs, possibly owing to a read error. CDR3 in DNA: TGTGCCAGTTCAAAGCCCCTAGCGGGAGGACGCTACGAGCAGTGCTTC. Protein product: CASSKPLAGGRYEQCF. This chain connects TRBV19 to TRBJ2-7; 11 nucleotides line up with TRBD2. Germline values: CDR1 LNHDA, CDR2 SQIVND (reference sequence). The CDR3 totals 16 residues.

The chain is built from TRBV2 and TRBJ1-2; D is possibly TRBD1 (5 bases). V gave up 6 bases and J gave up 0 bases, with 11 bases separating them. Germline V CDR1 and CDR2: SNHLY, FYNNEI. The CDR3 is 14 residues long. CDR3 residues: CASRDRASNYGYTF. Written as DNA, the CDR3 is TGTGCCAGCAGAGACAGAGCTTCTAACTATGGCTACACCTTC.

The V gene is TRBV19, the J gene TRBJ2-7; TRBD1 matches at 12 bases. There are 16 residues in the CDR3. J lost 1 base, V lost 5 bases, and 6 bases had no gene match. CDR1 LNHDA and CDR2 SQIVND come from the germline V gene (reference sequence). CDR3 region: CASSALGQGASYEQYF. The CDR3 DNA follows: TGTGCCAGTAGTGCTCTGGGACAGGGGGCTTCCTACGAGCAGTACTTC.

The chain combines TRBV5-1 with TRBJ2-1; a weak D match, TRBD1 (6 bases). The CDR3 runs to 14 residues. V lost 6 bases to trimming and J lost 4 bases, with 14 bases between them. The germline V gene has CDR1 SGHRS and CDR2 YFSETQ. The chain's CDR3 is CASNDRRGYNEQFF. CDR3 nucleotides: TGCGCCAGCAACGACAGGCGCGGGTACAATGAGCAGTTCTTC.

V gene TRBV4-3 combines with J gene TRBJ2-7; TRBD1 matches at 9 bases. Germline V gene lookup returns CDR1 LGHNA and CDR2 YSLEER. Trimming cost V 3 bases and J 1 base; bases outside gene matches: 7. There are 16 residues in the CDR3. In nucleotides, the CDR3 is TGCGCCAGCAGCCATTCCTGGACAGGGGAATCCTACGAGCAGTACTTC. Its protein is CASSHSWTGESYEQYF.

The genes are TRBV10-1 and TRBJ2-1; possibly TRBD2 for D (7 bases). There are 16 residues in the CDR3. The ends were cut back, 0 bases at V and 9 bases at J, with 18 bases in the middle. Germline V gene sequence: CDR1 WNHNN, CDR2 SYGVQD (reference sequence). CDR3 sequence reads: CASSESGARGPCEQFF. In DNA form, the CDR3 reads TGCGCCAGCAGTGAGTCGGGGGCGCGGGGGCCTTGTGAGCAGTTCTTC.

V usage is TRBV11-2 and J usage is TRBJ1-6; D is possibly TRBD1 (5 bases). V was shortened by 4 bases and J by 12 bases, with 16 bases between the two germline ends. Per the germline V gene, CDR1 is SGHAT and CDR2 is FQNNGV. The CDR3 totals 14 residues. CDR3 in DNA: TGTGCCAGCAGCTCACCGACAGAGCTAAAACCCCTCCACTTT. Translation: CASSSPTELKPLHF.

The rearrangement joins TRBV7-2 to TRBJ1-1; D remains unclear. Germline CDR1 reads SGHTA; CDR2 reads FQGNSA. Trimming stripped 2 bases from V and 1 base from J, with 11 bases between. The length of the CDR3 is 15 residues. DNA for the CDR3: TGTGCCAGCAGCTTAAACGTCGGAGGGAACACTGAAGCTTTCTTT. It is translated as CASSLNVGGNTEAFF.

The chain uses TRBV6-4 and TRBJ2-4; the match to TRBD1 covers 8 bases. Germline V CDR1 and CDR2: MRHNA, SNTAGT. With 7 bases clipped from V and 10 bases from J, the junction kept 12 bases outside the gene matches. The CDR3 has 14 residues. CDR3 region: CASTEWQGAGIQYF. In DNA form, the CDR3 reads TGTGCCAGCACAGAGTGGCAGGGGGCGGGGATTCAGTACTTC.

The rearrangement links TRBV14 to TRBJ1-1, with D possibly TRBD1 on 5 matching bases. The germline V and J ends were trimmed by 1 base and 1 base, with 16 bases remaining between them. This CDR3 is built from 17 residues. CDR1 is SGHDN and CDR2 is FVKESK in the germline V gene. CDR3 protein: CASSQGWLDTTNTEAFF. DNA of the CDR3: TGTGCCAGCAGCCAAGGGTGGTTGGACACTACGAACACTGAAGCTTTCTTT.

The chain uses TRBV6-2 or TRBV6-3 and TRBJ1-5; no firm D call. This CDR3 contains 15 residues. Germline V CDR1 and CDR2: MNHEY, SVGEGT. The V gene lost 4 bases and the J gene lost 4 bases, with 14 bases spanning the gap. The CDR3 loop is CASSLGRTRNQPQHF. The CDR3 DNA follows: TGTGCCAGCAGTTTGGGGAGAACCCGTAATCAGCCCCAGCATTTT.

The rearrangement joins TRBV28 to TRBJ1-2; D gene uncertain. V was pared by 3 bases and J by 3 bases, with 8 bases between. The CDR3 contains 13 residues. Germline loops: CDR1 MDHEN, CDR2 SYDVKM. CDR3 nucleotides: TGTGCCAGCAGTTTCGGGGTCGACTATGGCTACACCTTC. Protein product: CASSFGVDYGYTF.

This rearrangement joins TRBV28 to TRBJ1-2; D perhaps matches TRBD1 (6 bases). The CDR3 totals 12 residues. Germline loops: CDR1 MDHEN, CDR2 SYDVKM. V lost 7 bases, J lost 4 bases, and 10 bases lay in between. DNA of the CDR3: TGTGCCAGCATGGCAGGGGCCTATGGCTACACCTTC. Translation: CASMAGAYGYTF.

The CDR3 DNA reads TGTGCCAGCAGAACGGACAGCATGAGGAACACTGAAGCTTTCTTT. It translates to CASRTDSMRNTEAFF. The chain couples TRBV5-5 to TRBJ1-1, with D possibly matching TRBD1 (6 bases). The germline V gene encodes CDR1 SGHKS and CDR2 YYEKEE (reference sequence). The CDR3 spans 15 residues. The V end was cut by 5 bases, the J end by 1 base, with 15 bases between.

J is TRBJ1-1 and V is TRBV18; unclear D gene. Germline CDR1 reads KGHSH; CDR2 reads LQKENI. The length of the CDR3 is 16 residues. V was trimmed by 4 bases and J by 2 bases, leaving 17 bases between them. CDR3 in DNA: TGTGCCAGCTCACGGGCAGGAGCTAGCCTAAACACTGAAGCTTTCTTT. It translates to CASSRAGASLNTEAFF.

The chain joins TRBV7-9 to TRBJ1-5; tentatively, D is TRBD1 (5 bases). The CDR3 is 14 amino acids. With 3 bases removed from V and 0 bases from J, the gap between germline ends came to 6 bases. The germline V gene encodes CDR1 SEHNR and CDR2 FQNEAQ (reference sequence). The CDR3 is CASSLTASNQPQHF. CDR3 in DNA: TGTGCCAGCAGCTTGACAGCTAGCAATCAGCCCCAGCATTTT.

The V gene is TRBV7-8, the J gene TRBJ2-1; 12 bases fit TRBD2. The germline V gene has CDR1 SGHVS and CDR2 FQNEAQ. V was pared by 2 bases and J by 9 bases, with 2 bases of the junction left unmatched. There are 14 residues in the CDR3. CDR3 bases: TGTGCCAGCAGCTTACTAGCGGGGGGGGGTGAGCAGTTCTTC. It yields the protein CASSLLAGGGEQFF. The entire variable domain, with the rest obtained from reference TRBV7-8 and TRBJ2-1, is as follows: GAGVSQSPRYKVAKRGQDVALRCDPISGHVSLFWYQQALGQGPEFLTYFQNEAQLDKSGLPSDRFFAERPEGSVSTLKIQRTQQEDSAVYLCASSLLAGGGEQFFGPGTRLTVL.

The chain combines TRBV6-6 with TRBJ2-7; TRBD2 agrees at 13 bases. V lost 6 bases to trimming and J lost 2 bases; unmatched junction nucleotides: 4. This CDR3 is built from 15 residues. Germline CDR1 MNHNY, CDR2 SVGAGI (reference sequence). CDR3 sequence reads: CASRGGTSGTYEQYF. The CDR3 nucleotides read TGTGCCAGCAGGGGAGGGACTAGCGGGACCTACGAGCAGTACTTC.

The CDR3 sequence: CASSLVQAKGTEAFF. The DNA for the CDR3 is TGTGCCAGCAGCCTAGTACAGGCGAAGGGGACTGAAGCTTTCTTT. The chain employs TRBV7-9 and TRBJ1-1; D might be TRBD1 (5 bases). This CDR3 spans 15 amino acids. The V end was cut by 5 bases, the J end by 5 bases, with 18 bases between. Germline V gives CDR1 SEHNR, CDR2 FQNEAQ (reference sequence).

This chain joins TRBV14 and TRBJ1-1; 11 bases agree with TRBD1. V dropped 1 base and J dropped 9; count of bases not matched to a gene: 10. The germline V gene encodes CDR1 SGHDN and CDR2 FVKESK. This CDR3 contains 16 residues. As DNA, the CDR3 is TGTGCCAGCAGCCAAGTAAGTGGGGGACAGGGGGTTAAAGCTTTCTTT. It specifies CASSQVSGGQGVKAFF.

CDR3 DNA: TGTGCCACCAGTGAAAGCGGGGGGACCGGGGAGCTGTTTTTT. It is translated as CATSESGGTGELFF. The chain links TRBV24-1 to TRBJ2-2; 9 bases align to TRBD2. Germline loops: CDR1 KGHDR, CDR2 SFDVKD. The CDR3 covers 14 residues. The junction had 1 base not matched to a gene; V was cut back by 4 bases and J by 5 bases.

CDR3 amino acids: CASSQAASGYNEQFF. In DNA form, the CDR3 reads TGTGCCAGCAGCCAAGCGGCTAGCGGATACAATGAGCAGTTCTTC. The chain is built from TRBV14 and TRBJ2-1; 7 nucleotides line up with TRBD2. From germline, CDR1 is SGHDN and CDR2 FVKESK. V gave up 1 base and J gave up 4 bases; unmatched junction bases: 4. This CDR3 is 15 amino acids long.

The chain joins TRBV5-1 to TRBJ2-7, with D possibly TRBD2 on 6 matching bases. Germline V CDR1 and CDR2: SGHRS, YFSETQ. The CDR3 contains 15 residues. Trimming stripped 0 bases from V and 6 bases from J, with 16 bases between. The CDR3 reads CASSLAGTHPVEQYF. CDR3 bases: TGCGCCAGCAGCTTGGCCGGGACTCACCCCGTCGAGCAGTACTTC.

The CDR3 DNA is TGTGCCAGCAGTCGGCAGGAGAACACTGAAGCTTTCTTT. As protein: CASSRQENTEAFF. This chain joins TRBV27 and TRBJ1-1; D gene unclear. V lost 5 bases and J lost 1, with 8 bases in between. In germline, CDR1 is MNHEY, CDR2 SMNVEV (reference sequence). This CDR3 spans 13 amino acids.